A single sample gave rise to the 11 T cell receptor beta chains below, sequenced in a study of cytomegalovirus exposure and HLA in healthy donors. The PCR had 60 Vbeta and 13 Jbeta primers. The assay was immunoSEQ multiplex PCR, and TCRdb's table has in-frame clones only and misses some. The sample yields 100,000 to 150,000 clones, 80% to 85% seen once. The sample was PBMCs. These receptor sequences come from a woman in her 30s in good health and CMV-seronegative.

This chain joins TRBV19 and TRBJ2-2; tentatively, D is TRBD2 (6 bases). The CDR3 length is 15 residues. Germline V lookup: CDR1 LNHDA, CDR2 SQIVND (reference sequence). Trimming took 7 bases from V and 6 from J, leaving 18 bases between them. CDR3 protein: CASMASRGLAGELFF. CDR3 bases: TGTGCCAGTATGGCGTCGAGGGGACTCGCCGGGGAGCTGTTTTTT.

V is TRBV18 and J is TRBJ1-4, with D maybe TRBD1 (5 bases). Trimming left V 3 bases short and J 3 bases short, with 11 bases between. CDR1 is KGHSH and CDR2 is LQKENI in the germline V gene. The CDR3 has 15 residues. This CDR3 is CASSPQGIPNEKLFF. The CDR3 DNA follows: TGTGCCAGCTCACCGCAGGGAATCCCTAATGAAAAACTGTTTTTT.

The sample holds a few counts of this clone. The chain employs TRBV30 and TRBJ1-1; no clear D gene. This CDR3 comprises 13 residues. V was clipped by 3 bases and J by 1 base, with 9 bases between them. Germline CDR1 and CDR2: GTSNPN and SVGIG (reference sequence). The CDR3 spells CAWRIERNTEAFF. CDR3 sequence (DNA): TGTGCCTGGAGAATTGAGAGGAACACTGAAGCTTTCTTT.

The gene calls are TRBV7-2 and TRBJ1-1; 9 positions agree with TRBD1. This CDR3 is built from 12 residues. V trimming: 3 bases; J trimming: 11 bases; junction bases outside the gene matches: 4. Germline V gives CDR1 SGHTA, CDR2 FQGNSA. CDR3 sequence (DNA): TGTGCCAGCAGCTTGGGACAGGGTTTGGCTTTCTTT. Translated: CASSLGQGLAFF. Complete variable domain (other parts from reference TRBV7-2 and TRBJ1-1): GAGVSQSPSNKVTEKGKDVELRCDPISGHTALYWYRQSLGQGLEFLIYFQGNSAPDKSGLPSDRFSAERTGGSVSTLTIQRTQQEDSAVYLCASSLGQGLAFFGQGTRLTVV.

This clone was detected only once. This chain connects TRBV10-3 to TRBJ2-4, with 8 bases that match TRBD2. V was pared by 10 bases and J by 1 base, with 6 bases of the junction left unmatched. Germline-derived CDR1 and CDR2 are ENHRY and SYGVKD. CDR3 length: 14 residues. In DNA, the CDR3 is TGTGCCACCGAGACTAGCGTTGCCAAAAACATTCAGTACTTC. Its protein is CATETSVAKNIQYF.

J is TRBJ2-3 and V is TRBV11-3, with 8 bases aligning to TRBD2. This CDR3 is 14 amino acids long. V lost 10 bases and J lost 2; bases outside the gene matches: 8. Germline V gives CDR1 SGHNT, CDR2 YENEEA. CDR3 sequence (DNA): TGTGCCACCCAGCAGGGACTAGTCACAGATACGCAGTATTTT. Protein: CATQQGLVTDTQYF. The whole variable domain, filled in from reference TRBV11-3 and TRBJ2-3, reads EAGVVQSPRYKIIEKKQPVAFWCNPISGHNTLYWYLQNLGQGPELLIRYENEEAVDDSQLPKDRFSAERLKGVDSTLKIQPAELGDSAVYLCATQQGLVTDTQYFGPGTRLTVL.

V is TRBV19 and J is TRBJ1-2, with D hard to call. The V gene's germline CDR1 is LNHDA and CDR2 SQIVND (reference sequence). The CDR3 has 17 amino acids. V dropped 0 bases and J dropped 0 bases, with 14 bases sitting between them. In DNA, the CDR3 is TGTGCCAGTAGTATAGATTTGCATTTCAGGTCTAACTATGGCTACACCTTC. Protein product: CASSIDLHFRSNYGYTF. Using reference TRBV19 and TRBJ1-2 for the parts outside the CDR3, the full variable domain is DGGITQSPKYLFRKEGQNVTLSCEQNLNHDAMYWYRQDPGQGLRLIYYSQIVNDFQKGDIAEGYSVSREKKESFPLTVTSAQKNPTAFYLCASSIDLHFRSNYGYTFGSGTRLTVV.

The J gene is TRBJ1-5, the V gene TRBV21-1; the D call of TRBD1 is as the table states it, not checked on the DNA. TRBV21-1 is a documented pseudogene. CDR3 size: 15 residues. CDR3 region: CARGNTGASNQPQHF. CDR3 sequence (DNA): TGTGCCAGGGGTAATACAGGGGCTAGCAATCAGCCCCAGCATTTT.

The J gene is TRBJ2-1, the V gene TRBV11-2; tentative D call: TRBD2 (6 bases). V gave up 4 bases and J gave up 2 bases, with 12 bases separating them. Germline CDR1 SGHAT, CDR2 FQNNGV. The CDR3 spans 15 residues. CDR3 protein: CASSYGLPTYNEQFF. In DNA form, the CDR3 reads TGTGCCAGCAGCTATGGACTACCCACCTACAATGAGCAGTTCTTC.

The chain uses TRBV6-5 and TRBJ1-6; D not resolved. The CDR3 loop spans 14 amino acids. Germline loops: CDR1 MNHEY, CDR2 SVGAGI. V was clipped by 4 bases and J by 7 bases, with 11 bases between them. CDR3 protein: CASSSPRENSPLHF. The CDR3, as DNA: TGTGCCAGCAGTTCCCCACGGGAAAATTCACCCCTCCACTTT.

The gene calls are TRBV7-2 and TRBJ1-2; D unclear. Trimming removed 5 bases from V and 8 bases from J, with 6 bases in between. Germline assignment: CDR1 SGHTA and CDR2 FQGNSA. This CDR3 contains 10 residues. The CDR3 region is CASSPSGYTF. The CDR3 DNA is TGTGCCAGCAGCCCAAGCGGCTACACCTTC. Full variable domain (missing parts from reference TRBV7-2 and TRBJ1-2): GAGVSQSPSNKVTEKGKDVELRCDPISGHTALYWYRQSLGQGLEFLIYFQGNSAPDKSGLPSDRFSAERTGGSVSTLTIQRTQQEDSAVYLCASSPSGYTFGSGTRLTVV.